The 6 T cell receptor beta chains below all came from one sample that was sequenced in a study of OX40 agonist ivuxolimab in advanced cancers. The method behind the library was the immunoSEQ multiplex PCR assay. TCRdb took over this immuneACCESS table, retaining in-frame rearrangements with V and J assigned. Such tables are incomplete; in checked studies, under half of the missing clones stem from an unresolved V gene, and the remainder is unexplained. A total of roughly 93,000 clones appear in this sample, approximately 80% of them only once. Under 6.5% of the sample is held by the ten biggest clonotypes. The sequencing used CD4+ or CD8+ T cells sorted from blood, collected in a trial of the OX40 agonist ivuxolimab. The origin of the receptors is an adult with an advanced solid tumor such as melanoma, head and neck, liver or kidney cancer.

In this sample, this clone turned up a few times. This chain links TRBV5-6 with TRBJ1-2; D possibly corresponds to TRBD1 (6 bases). Germline loops: CDR1 SGHDT, CDR2 YYEEEE. The CDR3 loop spans 15 amino acids. V was trimmed by 4 bases and J by 7 bases, leaving 20 bases between them. DNA for the CDR3: TGTGCCAGCAGCCCCGAGGGGGGTTGGGACCGTGGCTACACCTTC. This encodes CASSPEGGWDRGYTF.

The CDR3 reads CATSRERDRAYSEQYF. Here the CDR3 DNA reads TGTGCCACCAGCAGAGAGAGGGACAGGGCCTACTCCGAGCAGTACTTC. The gene calls are TRBV15 and TRBJ2-7; the match to TRBD1 covers 9 bases. CDR1 and CDR2 from the germline V gene are LNHNV and YYDKDF (reference sequence). This CDR3 contains 16 residues. V lost 0 bases, J lost 6 bases, and 9 bases stayed unmatched.

This clone was observed once. The chain combines TRBV10-3 with TRBJ2-1; possibly TRBD2 for D (5 bases). V lost 8 bases to trimming and J lost 5 bases, with 10 bases between them. Per germline, CDR1 ENHRY and CDR2 SYGVKD. The CDR3 runs to 12 residues. The CDR3, as DNA: TGTGCCATCGGCTTCGGGGACAATGAGCAGTTCTTC. Translating gives CAIGFGDNEQFF.

V and J are TRBV11-3 and TRBJ2-2; D call uncertain. The CDR3 has 17 residues. The V and J ends lost 4 bases and 1 base respectively, with 16 bases between them. CDR1 is SGHNT, CDR2 YENEEA, per germline. The CDR3 loop reads CASSSPNYDGNTGELFF. The CDR3 DNA sequence: TGTGCCAGCAGCTCCCCCAACTACGACGGGAACACCGGGGAGCTGTTTTTT. Filled out from reference TRBV11-3 and TRBJ2-2, the complete variable domain reads EAGVVQSPRYKIIEKKQPVAFWCNPISGHNTLYWYLQNLGQGPELLIRYENEEAVDDSQLPKDRFSAERLKGVDSTLKIQPAELGDSAVYLCASSSPNYDGNTGELFFGEGSRLTVL.

The chain uses TRBV2 and TRBJ2-6; tentative D call: TRBD1 (6 bases). Germline V gene data show CDR1 as SNHLY and CDR2 as FYNNEI. This CDR3 comprises 18 residues. Trimming took off 6 bases at V and 0 bases at J, with 18 bases between the two ends. As DNA, the CDR3 is TGTGCCAGCAGACCGGACAGTAACTCTGACTCTGGGGCCAACGTCCTGACTTTC. Translation: CASRPDSNSDSGANVLTF.

The rearrangement uses TRBV9 and TRBJ1-1; 7 bases are shared with TRBD1. The V gene's germline CDR1 is SGDLS and CDR2 YYNGEE. The ends lost 4 bases at V and 3 bases at J; junction bases unmatched: 6. The CDR3 is made up of 14 amino acids. The CDR3 DNA reads TGTGCCAGCAGCTCAACACAGGGGTACACTGAAGCTTTCTTT. Amino acid sequence: CASSSTQGYTEAFF.